The 15 T cell receptor beta chains below all came from one sample that was sequenced in a study of Ad26.COV2.S vaccination and SARS-CoV-2 variants. Profiling relied on immunoSEQ multiplex PCR, and the TCRdb table lists in-frame clones only, not all of them. The sample includes roughly 380,000 clones, under 95% of them seen just once. Sequencing was performed on peripheral blood, taken after recovery from COVID-19. The receptors here all came from a human donor who had recovered from COVID-19.

The rearrangement links TRBV6-5 to TRBJ1-5; no reliable D call. Germline CDR1 is MNHEY and CDR2 is SVGAGI. Trimming took 4 bases from V and 5 from J, leaving 9 bases between them. The CDR3 runs to 13 residues. CDR3 nucleotides: TGTGCCAGCAGTTCCCAGATCGATCAGCCCCAGCATTTT. Translating gives CASSSQIDQPQHF.

The chain employs TRBV5-8 and TRBJ1-3, with D unclear. This CDR3 contains 14 residues. Trimming removed 0 bases from V and 4 bases from J, with 8 bases in between. Germline V CDR1 and CDR2: SGHTS, YDEGEE. CDR3 region: CASSLAGRGNTIYF. The CDR3 DNA reads as TGTGCCAGCAGCTTGGCAGGCAGGGGAAACACCATATATTTT.

The chain combines TRBV7-9 with TRBJ1-4; 7 positions match TRBD1. Germline V gene data show CDR1 as SEHNR and CDR2 as FQNEAQ (reference sequence). J gave up 4 bases and V 10 bases, and 9 bases lay outside the gene matches. The CDR3 covers 14 residues. For the CDR3, the DNA is TGTGCCACCTCATCCGGGACAGTTAATGAAAAACTGTTTTTT. Translated: CATSSGTVNEKLFF.

The count of this clone is one. The J gene is TRBJ1-5, the V gene TRBV12-3 or TRBV12-4; the D is unclear. V lost 7 bases and J lost 3, with 7 bases in between. The CDR3 contains 12 residues. CDR3 protein: CASTKINQPQHF. The CDR3 nucleotides are TGTGCCAGCACCAAGATCAATCAGCCCCAGCATTTT.

The rearrangement joins TRBV5-4 to TRBJ2-2; unclear D gene. The V gene lost 5 bases and the J gene lost 7 bases, with 15 bases spanning the gap. This CDR3 has 14 amino acids. Germline loops: CDR1 SGHNT, CDR2 YYREEE (reference sequence). DNA of the CDR3: TGTGCCAGCAGAAAAGGGTCGGTGGGCGGGGAGCTGTTTTTT. This gives the protein CASRKGSVGGELFF.

The rearrangement uses TRBV7-9 and TRBJ2-5; 9 positions match TRBD1. This CDR3 has 16 amino acids. Germline values: CDR1 SEHNR, CDR2 FQNEAQ (reference sequence). With V trimmed by 3 bases and J by 4 bases, 9 bases remained unmatched. The CDR3 DNA sequence: TGTGCCAGCAGCTTCCTGTTGGGACAGGGACGAGAGACCCAGTACTTC. Translating it yields CASSFLLGQGRETQYF. Drawing the rest from reference TRBV7-9 and TRBJ2-5, the complete variable domain is DTGVSQNPRHKITKRGQNVTFRCDPISEHNRLYWYRQTLGQGPEFLTYFQNEAQLEKSRLLSDRFSAERPKGSFSTLEIQRTEQGDSAMYLCASSFLLGQGRETQYFGPGTRLLVL.

The genes are TRBV6-6 and TRBJ1-5; 7 positions agree with TRBD1. The CDR3 runs to 16 residues. Unmatched junction bases numbered 10, after V lost 4 bases and J lost 4 bases. CDR1 and CDR2 from the germline V gene are MNHNY and SVGAGI (reference sequence). The CDR3 is CASSWPTGSPNQPQHF. CDR3 DNA: TGTGCCAGCAGTTGGCCGACAGGGAGCCCTAATCAGCCCCAGCATTTT.

The CDR3 reads CASSWAGQGLTEAFF. The CDR3 nucleotides read TGTGCCAGCAGTTGGGCAGGGCAGGGGTTGACTGAAGCTTTCTTT. The chain links TRBV6-6 to TRBJ1-1; D is perhaps TRBD1 (6 bases). Germline CDR1 and CDR2: MNHNY and SVGAGI (reference sequence). This CDR3 region has 15 residues. V was clipped by 4 bases and J by 5 bases, with 17 bases between them.

A few counts support this clone. The gene calls are TRBV6-1 and TRBJ1-1; D might be TRBD1 (6 bases). The CDR3 runs to 13 residues. The V end lost 2 bases, the J end lost 7 bases, and 11 bases lay between the germline ends. Germline assignment: CDR1 MNHNS and CDR2 SASEGT. The chain's CDR3 is CASSETQGLEAFF. As DNA, the CDR3 is TGTGCCAGCAGTGAAACACAGGGCCTTGAAGCTTTCTTT.

This clone was picked up one time. This chain uses TRBV3-1 (or the pseudogene TRBV3-2) with TRBJ1-2; no clear D gene. The CDR3 has 14 residues. V was pared by 1 base and J by 4 bases, with 10 bases between. Germline V gives CDR1 LGHDT, CDR2 YNNKEL (reference sequence). This CDR3 is CASSQAGRGYGYTF. Written as DNA, the CDR3 is TGTGCCAGCAGCCAAGCTGGGCGGGGCTATGGCTACACCTTC.

The chain couples TRBV12-3 or TRBV12-4 to TRBJ2-3, with no clear D. V lost 8 bases and J 7 bases, leaving 16 bases between the germline ends. The CDR3 contains 13 residues. The CDR3 reads CASRSTIPHTQYF. DNA of the CDR3: TGTGCCAGCCGAAGTACAATCCCCCATACGCAGTATTTT.

J is TRBJ2-2 and V is TRBV5-1; TRBD1 agrees at 9 bases. The germline V gene has CDR1 SGHRS and CDR2 YFSETQ. The CDR3 totals 18 residues. V shed 0 bases, J shed 3 bases, and the junction held 9 bases outside the gene matches. The CDR3 loop reads CASSLDPPGTGYTGELFF. Written as DNA, the CDR3 is TGCGCCAGCAGCTTGGACCCCCCTGGGACAGGGTACACCGGGGAGCTGTTTTTT. Based on the CDR3 plus reference TRBV5-1 and TRBJ2-2, the full variable domain is KAGVTQTPRYLIKTRGQQVTLSCSPISGHRSVSWYQQTPGQGLQFLFEYFSETQRNKGNFPGRFSGRQFSNSRSEMNVSTLELGDSALYLCASSLDPPGTGYTGELFFGEGSRLTVL.

This clone was seen just once. The rearrangement joins TRBV4-2 to TRBJ2-2; 9 positions match TRBD1. Germline CDR1 and CDR2: LGHNA and YNFKEQ. This CDR3 has 16 amino acids. V lost 4 bases and J lost 0; bases outside the gene matches: 3. CDR3 amino acids: CASSPTGGSNTGELFF. The CDR3 DNA sequence: TGTGCCAGCAGCCCTACAGGGGGCTCGAACACCGGGGAGCTGTTTTTT.

The CDR3 loop reads CASRRGVGYTF. CDR3 nucleotides: TGTGCCAGCCGGAGGGGGGTCGGCTACACCTTC. The chain carries TRBV28 and TRBJ1-2, with a possible D match to TRBD1 (6 bases). Trimming shortened V by 8 bases and J by 8 bases, and 12 bases separated the two germline ends. This CDR3 is 11 amino acids long. The germline CDR1 and CDR2 sequences are MDHEN and SYDVKM.

The chain carries TRBV15 and TRBJ1-2; TRBD1 aligns across 11 bases. V shed 5 bases, J shed 6 bases, and the junction held 14 bases outside the gene matches. CDR3 size: 17 residues. In germline, CDR1 is LNHNV, CDR2 YYDKDF (reference sequence). The CDR3 loop reads CATSYTDRGLYPHGYTF. The CDR3 DNA is TGTGCCACCAGCTATACGGACAGGGGGCTTTATCCTCATGGCTACACCTTC.